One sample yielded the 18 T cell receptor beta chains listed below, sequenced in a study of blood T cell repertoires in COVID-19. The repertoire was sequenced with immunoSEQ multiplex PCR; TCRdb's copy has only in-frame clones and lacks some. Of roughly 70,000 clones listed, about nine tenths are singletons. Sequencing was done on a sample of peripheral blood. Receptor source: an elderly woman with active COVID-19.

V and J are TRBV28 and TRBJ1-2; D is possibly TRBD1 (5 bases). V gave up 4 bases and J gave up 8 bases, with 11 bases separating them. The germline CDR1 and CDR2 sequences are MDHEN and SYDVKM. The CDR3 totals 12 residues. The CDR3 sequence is CASSSGGWGYTF. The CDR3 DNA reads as TGTGCCAGCAGTTCCGGGGGTTGGGGCTACACCTTC.

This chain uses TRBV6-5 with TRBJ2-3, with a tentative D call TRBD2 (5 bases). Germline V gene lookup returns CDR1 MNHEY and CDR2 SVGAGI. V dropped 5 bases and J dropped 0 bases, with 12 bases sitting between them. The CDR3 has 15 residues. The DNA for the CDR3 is TGTGCCAGCAGTAAGGGAGCGACTAGCACAGATACGCAGTATTTT. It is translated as CASSKGATSTDTQYF.

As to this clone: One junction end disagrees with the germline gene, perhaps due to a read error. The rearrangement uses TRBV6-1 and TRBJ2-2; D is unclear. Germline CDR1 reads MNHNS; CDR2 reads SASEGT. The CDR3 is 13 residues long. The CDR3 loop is CASRERYTGELFF. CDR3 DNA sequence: TGTGCCAGCCGTGAGCGTTACACCGGGGAGCTGTTTTTT.

CDR3 nucleotides: TGTGCCAGCAGAGAGACAGGGGGCAGGGAGACCCAGTACTTC. It yields the protein CASRETGGRETQYF. The chain employs TRBV6-5 and TRBJ2-5; 10 nucleotides line up with TRBD1. Trimming cost V 6 bases and J 5 bases; bases outside gene matches: 6. CDR3 length equals 14 residues. Germline V CDR1 and CDR2: MNHEY, SVGAGI.

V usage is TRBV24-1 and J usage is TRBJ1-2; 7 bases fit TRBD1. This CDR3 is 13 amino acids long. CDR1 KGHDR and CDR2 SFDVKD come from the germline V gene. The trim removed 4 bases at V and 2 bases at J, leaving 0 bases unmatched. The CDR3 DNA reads TGTGCCACCAGTGACAGGGGGAACTATGGCTACACCTTC. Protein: CATSDRGNYGYTF.

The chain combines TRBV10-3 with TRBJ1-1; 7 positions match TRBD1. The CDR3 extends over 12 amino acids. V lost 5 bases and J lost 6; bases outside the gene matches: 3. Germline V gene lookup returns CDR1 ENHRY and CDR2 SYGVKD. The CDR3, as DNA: TGTGCCATCAGTCAGGGGGAGGCTGAAGCTTTCTTT. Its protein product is CAISQGEAEAFF.

The CDR3 DNA is TGTGCCAGCAGCTGGACAGGGTTTATGAACACTGAAGCTTTCTTT. Translation: CASSWTGFMNTEAFF. The chain has TRBV7-2 and TRBJ1-1; TRBD1 agrees at 8 bases. The V gene end was trimmed by 4 bases and the J gene end by 0 bases; junction bases not matched to a gene: 4. The CDR3 covers 15 residues. Looked up from germline, CDR1 is SGHTA and CDR2 is FQGNSA.

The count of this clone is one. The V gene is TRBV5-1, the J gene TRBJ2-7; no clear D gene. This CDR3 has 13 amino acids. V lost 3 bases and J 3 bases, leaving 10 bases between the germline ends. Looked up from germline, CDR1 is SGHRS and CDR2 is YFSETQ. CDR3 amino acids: CASSSDWVYEQYF. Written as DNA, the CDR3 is TGCGCCAGCAGCTCCGACTGGGTCTACGAGCAGTACTTC. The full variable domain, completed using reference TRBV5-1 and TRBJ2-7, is KAGVTQTPRYLIKTRGQQVTLSCSPISGHRSVSWYQQTPGQGLQFLFEYFSETQRNKGNFPGRFSGRQFSNSRSEMNVSTLELGDSALYLCASSSDWVYEQYFGPGTRLTVT.

CDR3: CASSQDRDSYTGELFF. The CDR3 coding sequence is TGTGCCAGCAGCCAAGATCGGGACAGTTACACCGGGGAGCTGTTTTTT. The J gene is TRBJ2-2, the V gene TRBV3-1 (or the pseudogene TRBV3-2); TRBD1 agrees at 7 bases. Germline-derived CDR1 and CDR2 are LGHDT and YNNKEL (reference sequence). The CDR3 covers 16 residues. Trimming at V came to 0 bases and at J to 3 bases, leaving 4 bases not matched to a gene.

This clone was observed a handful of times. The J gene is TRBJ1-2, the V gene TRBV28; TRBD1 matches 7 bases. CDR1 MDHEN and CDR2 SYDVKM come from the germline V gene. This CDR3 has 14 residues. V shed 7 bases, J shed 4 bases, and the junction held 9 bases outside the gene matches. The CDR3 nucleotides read TGTGCCAGCACTCGTCCAGGGGGTATCTATGGCTACACCTTC. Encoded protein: CASTRPGGIYGYTF.

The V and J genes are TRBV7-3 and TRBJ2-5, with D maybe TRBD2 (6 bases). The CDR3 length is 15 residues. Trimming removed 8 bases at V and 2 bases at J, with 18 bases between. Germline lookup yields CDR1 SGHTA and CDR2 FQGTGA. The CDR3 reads CASARLPGEQETQYF. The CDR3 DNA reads TGTGCCAGCGCTCGGCTTCCGGGAGAGCAAGAGACCCAGTACTTC. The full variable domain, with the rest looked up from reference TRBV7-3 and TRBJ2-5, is GAGVSQTPSNKVTEKGKYVELRCDPISGHTALYWYRQSLGQGPEFLIYFQGTGAADDSGLPNDRFFAVRPEGSVSTLKIQRTERGDSAVYLCASARLPGEQETQYFGPGTRLLVL.

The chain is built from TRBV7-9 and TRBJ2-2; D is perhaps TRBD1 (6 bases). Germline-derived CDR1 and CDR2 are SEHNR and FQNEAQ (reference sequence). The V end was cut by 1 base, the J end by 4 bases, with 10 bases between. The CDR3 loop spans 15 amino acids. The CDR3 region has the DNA TGTGCCAGCAGCTTAGGACAGGTTGTCACCGGGGAGCTGTTTTTT. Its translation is CASSLGQVVTGELFF.

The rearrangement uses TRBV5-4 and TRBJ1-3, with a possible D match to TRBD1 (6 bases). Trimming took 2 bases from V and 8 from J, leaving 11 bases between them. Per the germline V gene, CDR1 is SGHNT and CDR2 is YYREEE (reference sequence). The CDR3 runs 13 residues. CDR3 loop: CASSLGGRDTIYF. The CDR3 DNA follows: TGTGCCAGCAGCTTAGGGGGAAGAGACACCATATATTTT.

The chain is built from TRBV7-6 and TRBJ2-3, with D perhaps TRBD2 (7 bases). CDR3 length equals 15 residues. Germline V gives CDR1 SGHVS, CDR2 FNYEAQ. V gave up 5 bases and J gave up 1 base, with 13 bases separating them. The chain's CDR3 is CASSQGGARTDTQYF. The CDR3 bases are TGTGCCAGCAGCCAAGGGGGGGCCCGCACAGATACGCAGTATTTT.

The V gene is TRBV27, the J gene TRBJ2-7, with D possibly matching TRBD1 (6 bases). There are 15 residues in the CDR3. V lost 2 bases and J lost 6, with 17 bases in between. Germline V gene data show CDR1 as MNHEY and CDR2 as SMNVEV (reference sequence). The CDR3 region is CASSLGGGWPSEQYF. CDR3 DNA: TGTGCCAGCAGTTTAGGGGGCGGGTGGCCTAGCGAGCAGTACTTC.

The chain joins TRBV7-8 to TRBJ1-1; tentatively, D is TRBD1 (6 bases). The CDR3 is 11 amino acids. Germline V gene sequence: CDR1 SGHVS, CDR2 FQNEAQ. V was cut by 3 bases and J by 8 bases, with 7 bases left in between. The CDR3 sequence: CASSFDREAFF. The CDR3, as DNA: TGTGCCAGCAGCTTCGACAGGGAAGCTTTCTTT. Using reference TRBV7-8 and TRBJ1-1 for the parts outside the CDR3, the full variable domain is GAGVSQSPRYKVAKRGQDVALRCDPISGHVSLFWYQQALGQGPEFLTYFQNEAQLDKSGLPSDRFFAERPEGSVSTLKIQRTQQEDSAVYLCASSFDREAFFGQGTRLTVV.

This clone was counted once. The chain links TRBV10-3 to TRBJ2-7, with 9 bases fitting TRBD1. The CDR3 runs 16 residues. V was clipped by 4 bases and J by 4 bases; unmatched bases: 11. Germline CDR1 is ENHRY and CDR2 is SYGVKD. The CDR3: CAISGPGDRDIYEQYF. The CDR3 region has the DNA TGTGCCATCAGTGGACCGGGGGACAGGGATATTTACGAGCAGTACTTC.

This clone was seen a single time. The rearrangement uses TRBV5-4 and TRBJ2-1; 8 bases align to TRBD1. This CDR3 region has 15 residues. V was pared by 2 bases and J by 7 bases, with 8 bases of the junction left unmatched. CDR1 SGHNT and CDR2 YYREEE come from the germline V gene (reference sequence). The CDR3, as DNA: TGTGCCAGCAGCTTAGGACAGGGTAAGAGGAATGAGCAGTTCTTC. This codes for CASSLGQGKRNEQFF.